Following are 20 T cell receptor beta chains from one sample sequenced in a study of identical twins. Using its own MiXCR run on the 5' RACE reads, TCRdb lists one record per CDR3 protein. The data show approximately 620,000 distinct CDR3 sequences, 8.6% seen once. The same data also contributed to another study, on yellow fever vaccine responses in identical twins.

The sequenced sample was PBMCs. The origin of the receptors is a woman aged 18-30 years in good health.

This clonotype was observed many times. The chain joins TRBV5-5 to TRBJ2-2; the match to TRBD1 covers 7 bases. CDR1 and CDR2 (germline): SGHKS, YYEKEE (reference sequence). This CDR3 region has 16 residues. Losses at the gene ends were 1 base for V and 2 bases for J; bases not matched to a gene: 5. The DNA of the CDR3 is TGTGCCAGCAGCTTGAGGGCAGGGGGAAACACCGGGGAGCTGTTTTTT. Translation gives CASSLRAGGNTGELFF.

This clonotype was counted many times. The chain has TRBV3-1 and TRBJ2-1, with 7 bases matching TRBD2. Germline CDR1 and CDR2: LGHDT and YNNKEL (reference sequence). Losses at the gene ends were 1 base for V and 8 bases for J; bases not matched to a gene: 11. CDR3 size: 16 residues. CDR3 bases: TGTGCCAGCAGCCAAGTACACACTAGCGATAGGCATGAGCAGTTCTTC. Its protein product is CASSQVHTSDRHEQFF.

This clonotype was counted only a few times. V usage is TRBV24-1 and J usage is TRBJ2-5, with 8 bases aligning to TRBD2. V was pared by 4 bases and J by 3 bases, with 6 bases of the junction left unmatched. The germline V gene has CDR1 KGHDR and CDR2 SFDVKD. This CDR3 has 15 amino acids. CDR3 coding DNA: TGTGCCACCAGTGAGTCGGGACTAGTCGAAGAGACCCAGTACTTC. Translated, it gives CATSESGLVEETQYF.

A few counts support this clonotype. This chain connects TRBV5-1 to TRBJ2-7; TRBD1 agrees at 10 bases. V trimming: 1 base; J trimming: 7 bases; junction bases outside the gene matches: 5. The CDR3 has 14 residues. The germline gives CDR1 SGHRS, CDR2 YFSETQ. The CDR3 here is CASSLLADRGEQYF. The CDR3 nucleotides are TGCGCCAGCAGCTTGTTAGCGGACAGGGGGGAGCAGTACTTC.

This clonotype was recorded a few times. V gene TRBV7-2 combines with J gene TRBJ2-4; D is undetermined. Per the germline V gene, CDR1 is SGHTA and CDR2 is FQGNSA. The CDR3 is made up of 15 amino acids. V was pared by 5 bases and J by 0 bases, with 11 bases between. The CDR3 is CASSPEPGAKNIQYF. Here the CDR3 DNA reads TGTGCCAGCAGCCCCGAACCGGGAGCCAAAAACATTCAGTACTTC.

This clonotype was counted only a few times. V and J are TRBV11-2 and TRBJ1-1; 7 nucleotides line up with TRBD1. V dropped 5 bases and J dropped 2; count of bases not matched to a gene: 14. Germline-derived CDR1 and CDR2 are SGHAT and FQNNGV. The CDR3 consists of 17 residues. CDR3 sequence: CASSLAQGDILNTEAFF. The CDR3 bases are TGTGCCAGCAGCCTCGCCCAGGGGGACATCCTTAACACTGAAGCTTTCTTT.

The rearrangement uses TRBV18 and TRBJ2-7; tentatively, D is TRBD2 (7 bases). This CDR3 has 15 residues. Germline V gene lookup returns CDR1 KGHSH and CDR2 LQKENI. Trimming left V 3 bases short and J 6 bases short, with 18 bases between. Here the CDR3 DNA reads TGTGCCAGCTCACCGGGGGCGGGAGTGGTCTCCGAGCAGTACTTC. It specifies CASSPGAGVVSEQYF.

This chain joins TRBV5-6 and TRBJ2-7; 8 bases agree with TRBD2. The V gene end was trimmed by 0 bases and the J gene end by 5 bases; junction bases not matched to a gene: 13. The CDR3 runs to 17 residues. Germline CDR1 is SGHDT and CDR2 is YYEEEE. CDR3 amino acids: CASSLVRGTSKFHEQYF. CDR3 in DNA: TGTGCCAGCAGCTTGGTTCGAGGGACTAGTAAGTTTCACGAGCAGTACTTC.

The rearrangement uses TRBV12-3 or TRBV12-4 and TRBJ1-2; tentatively, D is TRBD1 (6 bases). The CDR3 loop spans 12 amino acids. V was cut by 4 bases and J by 8 bases, with 11 bases left in between. The CDR3 loop is CASSSMRGGYTF. The CDR3 bases are TGTGCCAGCAGTTCCATGAGGGGGGGCTACACCTTC.

Of note for this clonotype: The limits of the CDR3 on the DNA are not certain, so only TCRdb's listed CDR3 is given. The genes are TRBV27 and TRBJ2-7; TRBD2 is taken as the D call from the table, unchecked against the DNA. The CDR3 is 14 amino acids long, termini counted. CDR1 is MNHEY and CDR2 is SMNVEV in the germline V gene (reference sequence). Here the CDR3 reads CASSSSGLIYEQYF.

This clonotype was observed a handful of times. The DNA for the CDR3 is TGCAGCGTTTTTGTAGCGGGATCCTACGAGCAGTACTTC. This translates into CSVFVAGSYEQYF. This rearrangement joins TRBV29-1 to TRBJ2-7; 8 bases agree with TRBD2. V lost 5 bases to trimming and J lost 1 base; unmatched junction nucleotides: 4. The CDR3 sequence is 13 residues long. The germline V gene has CDR1 SQVTM and CDR2 ANQGSEA.

The chain couples TRBV6-5 to TRBJ1-2; D is unclear. The CDR3 contains 17 residues. V lost 0 bases and J 3 bases, leaving 17 bases between the germline ends. The V gene's germline CDR1 is MNHEY and CDR2 SVGAGI. As DNA, the CDR3 is TGTGCCAGCAGTTACTCGAACCGTGGAAGAGGGTACTATGGCTACACCTTC. This codes for CASSYSNRGRGYYGYTF.

This clonotype was seen a few times. V and J are TRBV6-1 and TRBJ1-5; possibly TRBD1 for D (5 bases). This CDR3 region has 14 residues. Germline CDR1 MNHNS, CDR2 SASEGT. The germline V and J ends were trimmed by 6 bases and 7 bases, with 16 bases remaining between them. CDR3 DNA: TGTGCCAGCAGGGGGCCGGGGGGTTACCAGCCCCAGCATTTT. This sequence encodes CASRGPGGYQPQHF.

This clonotype was detected many times. This rearrangement joins TRBV5-1 to TRBJ2-1; D gene ambiguous. V was clipped by 2 bases and J by 8 bases, with 8 bases between them. Per the germline V gene, CDR1 is SGHRS and CDR2 is YFSETQ. The CDR3 covers 12 residues. The CDR3 protein is CASSFKGDEQFF. The CDR3 nucleotides read TGCGCCAGCAGCTTCAAGGGCGATGAGCAGTTCTTC.

This chain uses TRBV28 with TRBJ2-2, with D perhaps TRBD2 (5 bases). The CDR3 contains 14 residues. Trimming removed 10 bases from V and 1 base from J, with 13 bases in between. The germline V gene encodes CDR1 MDHEN and CDR2 SYDVKM. In nucleotides, the CDR3 is TGTGCCACCCGACTAAAAATGAACACCGGGGAGCTGTTTTTT. Its translation: CATRLKMNTGELFF.

In its sample, this clonotype was seen a few times. V and J are TRBV5-5 and TRBJ2-7, with TRBD1 identical over 7 bases. The germline CDR1 and CDR2 sequences are SGHKS and YYEKEE (reference sequence). The CDR3 sequence is 14 residues long. Trimming cost V 6 bases and J 3 bases; bases outside gene matches: 9. CDR3 loop: CASTHWTGSYEQYF. CDR3 nucleotides: TGTGCCAGCACCCACTGGACAGGAAGCTACGAGCAGTACTTC.

J is TRBJ1-6 and V is TRBV13; tentatively, D is TRBD1 (5 bases). This CDR3 contains 15 residues. Trimming removed 10 bases from V and 5 bases from J, with 18 bases in between. CDR1 is PRHDT, CDR2 FYEKMQ, per germline (reference sequence). The CDR3: CAMGPGTVDNSPLHF. The CDR3 coding sequence is TGTGCCATGGGCCCCGGGACGGTGGATAATTCACCCCTCCACTTT. The entire variable domain, with the rest obtained from reference TRBV13 and TRBJ1-6, is as follows: AAGVIQSPRHLIKEKRETATLKCYPIPRHDTVYWYQQGPGQDPQFLISFYEKMQSDKGSIPDRFSAQQFSDYHSELNMSSLELGDSALYFCAMGPGTVDNSPLHFGNGTRLTVT.

J is TRBJ2-5 and V is TRBV5-6; D is perhaps TRBD1 or TRBD2 (5 bases each). V shed 2 bases and J shed 5 bases, with 16 bases lying between them. This CDR3 comprises 15 residues. The germline V gene encodes CDR1 SGHDT and CDR2 YYEEEE. The CDR3 coding sequence is TGTGCCAGCAGCTTTAAGTCTGGGGGTTCGGAGACCCAGTACTTC. This gives the protein CASSFKSGGSETQYF. Supplemented by reference TRBV5-6 and TRBJ2-5, the full variable domain reads DAGVTQSPTHLIKTRGQQVTLRCSPKSGHDTVSWYQQALGQGPQFIFQYYEEEERQRGNFPDRFSGHQFPNYSSELNVNALLLGDSALYLCASSFKSGGSETQYFGPGTRLLVL.

Only a few counts were recorded for this clonotype. The genes are TRBV6-1 and TRBJ2-3; possible D gene TRBD2, 7 bases. Looked up from germline, CDR1 is MNHNS and CDR2 is SASEGT. Deletions cut 4 bases from V and 5 bases from J, with 19 bases between. CDR3 size: 16 residues. The CDR3 nucleotides are TGTGCCAGCAGTGTACCAGGATCGGGGGGCGGAGATACGCAGTATTTT. It codes for CASSVPGSGGGDTQYF.

The V and J genes are TRBV20-1 and TRBJ2-3; TRBD2 is a possible D gene (6 bases). The V gene lost 6 bases and the J gene lost 0 bases, with 19 bases spanning the gap. The CDR3 has 16 amino acids. The germline V gene encodes CDR1 DFQATT and CDR2 SNEGSKA (reference sequence). DNA of the CDR3: TGCAGTGCGGACCCGCGGGACGCAACTAGCACAGATACGCAGTATTTT. It translates to CSADPRDATSTDTQYF.